The rows below give T cell receptor beta chains drawn from one sample of a study of blood T cell repertoires in COVID-19. Clones were read by immunoSEQ multiplex PCR, and TCRdb kept only the in-frame ones, dropping some. The sample lists about 140,000 clones; around 85% were seen once. The sample comprised peripheral blood. Receptors originate from a man aged 45 to 65 with acute or convalescent COVID-19. The CDR3 runs from the conserved cysteine through the conserved F or W. A D gene is named only where the DNA matches it firmly. Clone size is given for some rows only: seen once, a few or many times, or a class if the clone is expanded.

J gene: TRBJ2-3
clone size: few
V gene: TRBV6-4
D gene: TRBD2
CDR3 protein: CASSSTSGGTDTQYF
CDR3 DNA: TGTGCCAGCAGTTCGACTAGCGGGGGCACAGATACGCAGTATTTT

J gene: TRBJ2-2
clone size: .
V gene: TRBV19
D gene: .
CDR3 protein: CASSIGGQGFPTGELFF
CDR3 DNA: TGTGCCAGTAGTATCGGTGGGCAGGGGTTTCCCACCGGGGAGCTGTTTTTT

J gene: TRBJ1-2
clone size: once
V gene: TRBV3-1/TRBV3-2
D gene: TRBD1
CDR3 protein: CASSPTGDYGYTF
CDR3 DNA: TGTGCCAGCAGCCCGACAGGGGACTATGGCTACACCTTC

J gene: TRBJ1-2
clone size: .
V gene: TRBV14
D gene: .
CDR3 protein: CASSQAGEGDGYTF
CDR3 DNA: TGTGCCAGCAGCCAAGCTGGAGAGGGGGATGGCTACACCTTC

J gene: TRBJ2-5
clone size: .
V gene: TRBV11-2
D gene: TRBD1
CDR3 protein: CASSFDRGWETQYF
CDR3 DNA: TGTGCCAGCAGCTTCGACAGGGGATGGGAGACCCAGTACTTC

J gene: TRBJ2-1
clone size: .
V gene: TRBV10-2
D gene: .
CDR3 protein: CASTVLGLHNEQFF
CDR3 DNA: TGCGCCAGCACGGTGTTGGGCCTACACAATGAGCAGTTCTTC

J gene: TRBJ1-5
clone size: .
V gene: TRBV19
D gene: .
CDR3 protein: CASSHRTDQPQHF
CDR3 DNA: TGTGCCAGTAGCCACCGGACAGACCAGCCCCAGCATTTT

J gene: TRBJ1-5
clone size: once
V gene: TRBV7-9
D gene: .
CDR3 protein: CASSLQGNQPQHF
CDR3 DNA: TGTGCCAGCAGCCTGCAGGGAAATCAGCCCCAGCATTTT

J gene: TRBJ2-7
clone size: .
V gene: TRBV28
D gene: TRBD2
CDR3 protein: CASSLYEREYAYEQYF
CDR3 DNA: TGTGCCAGCAGTTTATACGAGCGGGAGTACGCCTACGAGCAGTACTTC

J gene: TRBJ2-1
clone size: .
V gene: TRBV6-5
D gene: .
CDR3 protein: CACRSIYEQFF
CDR3 DNA: TGTGCCTGCAGGAGTATCTATGAGCAGTTCTTC

J gene: TRBJ1-3
clone size: .
V gene: TRBV11-1
D gene: .
CDR3 protein: CASQGSGNTIYF
CDR3 DNA: TGTGCCAGCCAGGGCTCCGGAAACACCATATATTTT

J gene: TRBJ2-6
clone size: .
V gene: TRBV19
D gene: .
CDR3 protein: CATRDSSGANVLTF
CDR3 DNA: TGTGCCACTCGAGACAGCTCTGGGGCCAACGTCCTGACTTTC

J gene: TRBJ1-2
clone size: .
V gene: TRBV5-1
D gene: .
CDR3 protein: CASSPLPGPNYGYTF
CDR3 DNA: TGCGCCAGCAGCCCTTTACCGGGTCCTAACTATGGCTACACCTTC

J gene: TRBJ1-2
clone size: .
V gene: TRBV2
D gene: .
CDR3 protein: CASSVTGDYGYTF
CDR3 DNA: TGTGCCAGCAGTGTGACGGGGGACTATGGCTACACCTTC

J gene: TRBJ2-1
clone size: .
V gene: TRBV10-3
D gene: TRBD2
CDR3 protein: CAISDHSGGGNEQFF
CDR3 DNA: TGTGCCATCAGTGACCATAGCGGGGGGGGCAATGAGCAGTTCTTC

J gene: TRBJ2-7
clone size: .
V gene: TRBV6-1
D gene: TRBD2
CDR3 protein: CASSDNPGLAGYEQYF
CDR3 DNA: TGTGCCAGCAGTGACAACCCGGGACTAGCGGGATACGAGCAGTACTTC

J gene: TRBJ2-3
clone size: .
V gene: TRBV5-1
D gene: TRBD2
CDR3 protein: CASSRTSGSTDTQYF
CDR3 DNA: TGCGCCAGCAGCCGGACTAGCGGGAGCACAGATACGCAGTATTTT

J gene: TRBJ2-7
clone size: .
V gene: TRBV19
D gene: .
CDR3 protein: CASSIGRGHEQYF
CDR3 DNA: TGTGCCAGTAGTATTGGCAGGGGTCACGAGCAGTACTTC

J gene: TRBJ2-7
clone size: .
V gene: TRBV19
D gene: .
CDR3 protein: CASSITGRSYEQYF
CDR3 DNA: TGTGCCAGTAGTATTACAGGCCGCTCCTACGAGCAGTACTTC

J gene: TRBJ2-7
clone size: .
V gene: TRBV13
D gene: TRBD2
CDR3 protein: CASRRAGNSYEQYF
CDR3 DNA: TGTGCCAGCCGCAGAGCGGGGAACTCCTACGAGCAGTACTTC

J gene: TRBJ1-3
clone size: .
V gene: TRBV3-1/TRBV3-2
D gene: .
CDR3 protein: CASSLGQGIRRNTIYF
CDR3 DNA: TGTGCCAGCAGCCTCGGTCAGGGGATTAGGAGAAACACCATATATTTT

J gene: TRBJ1-5
clone size: .
V gene: TRBV5-6
D gene: .
CDR3 protein: CASSLISGPDQPQHF
CDR3 DNA: TGTGCCAGCAGCTTGATTTCAGGGCCCGATCAGCCCCAGCATTTT

J gene: TRBJ1-6
clone size: .
V gene: TRBV9
D gene: .
CDR3 protein: CASSAERGGGNSPLHF
CDR3 DNA: TGTGCCAGCAGCGCAGAGCGGGGGGGTGGCAATTCACCCCTCCACTTT

J gene: TRBJ2-7
clone size: .
V gene: TRBV18
D gene: .
CDR3 protein: CASPSYEQYF
CDR3 DNA: TGTGCCAGCCCGTCCTACGAGCAGTACTTC